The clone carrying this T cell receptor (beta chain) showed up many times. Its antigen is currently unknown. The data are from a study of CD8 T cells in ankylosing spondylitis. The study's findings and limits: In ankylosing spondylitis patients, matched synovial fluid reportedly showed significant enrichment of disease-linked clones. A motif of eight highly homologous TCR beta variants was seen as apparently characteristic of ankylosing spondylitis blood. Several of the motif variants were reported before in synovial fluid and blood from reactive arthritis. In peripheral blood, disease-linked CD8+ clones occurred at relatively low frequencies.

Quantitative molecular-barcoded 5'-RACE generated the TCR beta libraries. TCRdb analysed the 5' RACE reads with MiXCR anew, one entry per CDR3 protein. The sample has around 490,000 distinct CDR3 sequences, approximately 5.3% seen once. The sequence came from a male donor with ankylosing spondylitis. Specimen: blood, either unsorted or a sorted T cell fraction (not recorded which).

The CDR3 is CASRKEVERDTQYF. The CDR3 DNA follows: TGTGCCAGCAGAAAAGAGGTCGAGAGGGATACGCAGTATTTT. The chain has TRBV6-1 and TRBJ2-3; D gene ambiguous. The CDR3 contains 14 residues. Germline assignment: CDR1 MNHNS and CDR2 SASEGT. The ends were cut back, 6 bases at V and 6 bases at J, with 16 bases in the middle.